One and the same sample provided the 15 T cell receptor delta chains below, sequenced in a study of gamma-delta T cells after stem cell transplantation. TCRdb repeated clone calling on the RT-PCR reads with CATT. The sample shows about 5,700 delta-chain clones, less than 2.5% of them seen only once. Input material: gamma-delta T cells. The receptors originated from a human donor. It is not recorded whose cells these are; they may come from a transplant donor.

There are a few counts of this clone. The translation of this DNA and the TCRdb protein of a much larger clone differ at residue 4, probably owing to a read error; the protein shown here is translated from the DNA. The chain couples TRDV2 to TRDJ1; TRDD3 matches at 11 bases. Germline V gives CDR1 GEAIGNYY, CDR2 EKD. This CDR3 is built from 22 residues. The CDR3 loop is CACGTVKHPGGYQRSVTDKLIF. CDR3 bases: TGTGCCTGTGGCACCGTCAAACACCCTGGGGGATACCAGCGATCCGTGACCGATAAACTCATCTTT.

On this clone itself: TCRdb's protein, taken from a much larger clone, differs from this DNA's translation at residue 13, likely owing to a read error; the protein displayed comes from the DNA. The chain joins TRDV2 to TRDJ2; 9 positions match TRDD3. The germline CDR1 and CDR2 sequences are GEAIGNYY and EKD. This CDR3 has 17 amino acids. CDR3 protein: CACEELGDPALTTQLFF. The CDR3 DNA is TGTGCCTGTGAGGAACTGGGGGACCCCGCTTTGACAACACAACTCTTCTTT.

With respect to this clone: This DNA's translation and the protein TCRdb lists, from a much larger clone, do not match at residue 4, likely due to a read error; the protein shown is translated from the DNA. This sequence joins TRDV2 and TRDJ1; 12 bases align to TRDD3. With V trimmed by 5 bases and J by 1 base, 13 bases remained unmatched. From germline, CDR1 is GEAIGNYY and CDR2 EKD. CDR3 size: 18 residues. CDR3: CACGTVLGDTLLTDKLIF. In nucleotides, the CDR3 is TGTGCCTGTGGCACGGTACTGGGGGATACCCTCCTCACCGATAAACTCATCTTT.

In this sample, this clone turned up many times. A far more abundant clone sits one base away, making this likely a read error. The rearrangement links TRDV2 to TRDJ1, with D possibly being TRDD3 (5 bases). Germline-derived CDR1 and CDR2 are GEAIGNYY and EKD. The CDR3 is made up of 15 amino acids. V lost 0 bases to trimming and J lost 0 bases, with 10 bases between them. The CDR3 protein is CACDTVGSYTDKLIF. CDR3 in DNA: TGTGCCTGTGACACCGTGGGATCGTACACCGATAAACTCATCTTT.

With regard to this clone: Translating this DNA gives a protein that differs at residue 10 from the TCRdb one, which belongs to a much larger clone; a read error is likely, and the protein shown is this translation. The V gene is TRDV2, the J gene TRDJ1, with TRDD3 matching 8 bases. V was clipped by 3 bases and J by 0 bases; unmatched bases: 11. The CDR3 extends over 17 amino acids. CDR1 GEAIGNYY and CDR2 EKD come from the germline V gene. CDR3: CACDRVLGAVYTDKLIF. DNA of the CDR3: TGTGCCTGTGACCGCGTACTGGGGGCCGTGTACACCGATAAACTCATCTTT.

This clone has a handful of counts. The V and J genes are TRDV2 and TRDJ1, with 11 nucleotides matching TRDD3. Trimming took 3 bases from V and 10 from J; bases not matched to a gene: 15. This CDR3 spans 16 amino acids. CDR1 GEAIGNYY and CDR2 EKD come from the germline V gene. The CDR3 is CACDAIMGDTRSRLIF. DNA of the CDR3: TGTGCCTGTGACGCAATAATGGGGGATACGCGGTCAAGACTCATCTTT.

This clone has more than one count but fewer than ten. Distinct nucleotide sequences in the sample also encode this CDR3. The chain recombines TRDV2 with TRDJ1, with 11 bases fitting TRDD3. Unmatched junction bases numbered 8, after V lost 0 bases and J lost 0 bases. Germline CDR1 GEAIGNYY, CDR2 EKD. The CDR3 spans 18 residues. CDR3 in DNA: TGTGCCTGTGACACCGTCCTGGGGGATACTGCTCACACCGATAAACTCATCTTT. This codes for CACDTVLGDTAHTDKLIF.

This clone was seen only a few times. The mismatch at residue 4 between this DNA's translation and the TCRdb protein of a much larger clone likely reflects a read error; the protein shown is translated from the DNA. V gene TRDV2 combines with J gene TRDJ1; TRDD3 might be the D (5 bases). The CDR3 is 14 residues long. Trimming removed 5 bases from V and 3 bases from J, with 15 bases in between. CDR1 is GEAIGNYY and CDR2 is EKD in the germline V gene. Here the CDR3 DNA reads TGTGCCTGTGGCACGCTGGGAAGGGCCGATAAACTCATCTTT. This codes for CACGTLGRADKLIF.

This clone was picked up a small number of times. A far larger clone is only one base removed, so a read error is likely. Within the sample, other DNA sequences also encode this same CDR3. This chain links TRDV2 with TRDJ2; TRDD3 matches at 9 bases. Per germline, CDR1 GEAIGNYY and CDR2 EKD. Unmatched junction bases numbered 11, after V lost 3 bases and J lost 4 bases. The CDR3 is 17 residues long. This chain's CDR3 is CACDQVLGDGGTAQLFF. The CDR3 coding sequence is TGTGCCTGTGACCAAGTGCTGGGGGATGGGGGGACAGCACAACTCTTCTTT.

This clone qualifies as medium-sized. Other DNA variants within this sample encode the same CDR3. This chain connects TRDV2 to TRDJ1; possible D gene TRDD3, 6 bases. In germline, CDR1 is GEAIGNYY, CDR2 EKD. The CDR3 totals 17 residues. Trimming left V 0 bases short and J 0 bases short, with 16 bases between. This CDR3 reads CACDTLGGHPDTDKLIF. The CDR3 DNA sequence: TGTGCCTGTGACACCCTTGGGGGCCATCCTGACACCGATAAACTCATCTTT.

The rearrangement uses TRDV2 and TRDJ1; 8 bases line up with TRDD3. Losses at the gene ends were 5 bases for V and 0 bases for J; bases not matched to a gene: 10. The CDR3 totals 16 residues. CDR1 is GEAIGNYY and CDR2 is EKD in the germline V gene. The CDR3 loop is CACALLGVKYTDKLIF. CDR3 DNA: TGTGCCTGTGCCTTACTGGGGGTTAAGTACACCGATAAACTCATCTTT.

This clone was found a few times. The chain links TRDV2 to TRDJ1; TRDD3 aligns across 12 bases. V shed 0 bases, J shed 1 base, and the junction held 11 bases outside the gene matches. Germline V gene lookup returns CDR1 GEAIGNYY and CDR2 EKD. This CDR3 has 19 amino acids. CDR3 bases: TGTGCCTGTGACACCGTTGGGCTGGGGGATACGCTTAGCACCGATAAACTCATCTTT. It yields the protein CACDTVGLGDTLSTDKLIF.

This clone came up a few times. The chain employs TRDV2 and TRDJ3; 10 bases are shared with TRDD3. V lost 1 base and J lost 1; bases outside the gene matches: 9. The CDR3 loop spans 20 amino acids. In germline, CDR1 is GEAIGNYY, CDR2 EKD. This CDR3 is CACDTVLGDSASWDTRQMFF. In DNA, the CDR3 is TGTGCCTGTGACACAGTACTGGGGGATTCCGCATCCTGGGACACCCGACAGATGTTTTTC.

Relative to its sample, this clone is medium-sized. This chain links TRDV2 with TRDJ1; D not resolved. The CDR3 has 16 amino acids. V was clipped by 3 bases and J by 3 bases, with 19 bases between them. Germline V gene data show CDR1 as GEAIGNYY and CDR2 as EKD. CDR3 nucleotides: TGTGCCTGTGACCCGGTACACACAACGAGTGCCGATAAACTCATCTTT. This encodes CACDPVHTTSADKLIF.

On this clone: The mismatch at residues 4 and 5 between this DNA's translation and the TCRdb protein of a much larger clone likely reflects a read error; the protein shown is translated from the DNA. This chain connects TRDV2 to TRDJ1, with 10 bases aligning to TRDD3. CDR1 and CDR2 from the germline V gene are GEAIGNYY and EKD. This CDR3 comprises 20 residues. The V gene end was trimmed by 6 bases and the J gene end by 3 bases; junction bases not matched to a gene: 24. The CDR3 here is CACHPVLPTLGDTGPDKLIF. The CDR3 DNA is TGTGCCTGTCACCCCGTCCTTCCCACTTTGGGGGATACAGGACCCGATAAACTCATCTTT.